The 23 T cell receptor beta chains reported below all come from one sample, sequenced in a study of blood T cell repertoires in COVID-19. Method: immunoSEQ multiplex PCR; TCRdb's copy keeps in-frame clones and lacks some. Altogether approximately 450,000 clones are present, more than 80% being singletons, with the ten largest covering 1% to 1.3%. The sample was PBMCs or T cells enriched from blood (not recorded which). These receptors originate from a man aged 25 to 45 who had recovered from COVID-19.

This clone was seen more than once but under ten times. CDR3 nucleotides: TGTGCCAGCAGTTACTCGACAGAATATGGCTACACCTTC. This codes for CASSYSTEYGYTF. J is TRBJ1-2 and V is TRBV6-6; maybe TRBD1 (5 bases). The germline V and J ends were trimmed by 0 bases and 5 bases, with 7 bases remaining between them. This CDR3 comprises 13 residues. The germline V gene encodes CDR1 MNHNY and CDR2 SVGAGI (reference sequence).

This clone was counted a few times. The chain carries TRBV19 and TRBJ1-2; D might be TRBD1 (6 bases). This CDR3 has 16 residues. The V gene's germline CDR1 is LNHDA and CDR2 SQIVND (reference sequence). Trimming cost V 3 bases and J 5 bases, with 19 bases left between them. The DNA of the CDR3 is TGTGCCAGTAGTATCAACCCTACAGGGTCGGAATATGGCTACACCTTC. As protein: CASSINPTGSEYGYTF.

The rearrangement links TRBV6-5 to TRBJ1-1, with D maybe TRBD1 (6 bases). V shed 6 bases and J shed 0 bases, with 8 bases lying between them. In germline, CDR1 is MNHEY, CDR2 SVGAGI. CDR3 length: 13 residues. The CDR3 DNA is TGTGCCAGCAGAACAGGGCTGAACACTGAAGCTTTCTTT. Its protein product is CASRTGLNTEAFF.

The table lists this clone with a few counts. The V and J genes are TRBV28 and TRBJ1-2; TRBD1 aligns across 7 bases. Per the germline V gene, CDR1 is MDHEN and CDR2 is SYDVKM. Unmatched junction bases numbered 6, after V lost 5 bases and J lost 0 bases. The CDR3 extends over 15 amino acids. Here the CDR3 reads CASSTGTVANYGYTF. CDR3 sequence (DNA): TGTGCCAGCAGTACGGGGACAGTAGCTAACTATGGCTACACCTTC.

This chain connects TRBV6-5 to TRBJ1-5; D is possibly TRBD1 (5 bases). V was cut by 4 bases and J by 3 bases, with 13 bases left in between. The CDR3 consists of 15 residues. Germline values: CDR1 MNHEY, CDR2 SVGAGI. The CDR3 region is CASSSQTEYNQPQHF. The CDR3 region has the DNA TGTGCCAGCAGTTCCCAGACAGAGTACAATCAGCCCCAGCATTTT.

The chain uses TRBV7-8 and TRBJ1-4; unclear D gene. Per germline, CDR1 SGHVS and CDR2 FQNEAQ. The CDR3 runs 16 residues. V lost 5 bases to trimming and J lost 0 bases, with 13 bases between them. This CDR3 reads CASSPMEGATNEKLFF. CDR3 bases: TGTGCCAGCAGCCCCATGGAGGGAGCAACTAATGAAAAACTGTTTTTT.

The chain uses TRBV19 and TRBJ1-5, with 8 bases lining up with TRBD1. The junction had 17 bases not matched to a gene; V was cut back by 5 bases and J by 11 bases. The CDR3 has 16 amino acids. The germline V gene has CDR1 LNHDA and CDR2 SQIVND (reference sequence). The CDR3 protein is CASSLLPGQVVGAQHF. CDR3 bases: TGTGCCAGTAGTCTCCTACCGGGACAGGTCGTAGGTGCCCAGCATTTT.

The rearrangement uses TRBV7-9 and TRBJ2-1; the match to TRBD2 covers 14 bases. Unmatched junction bases numbered 2, after V lost 1 base and J lost 6 bases. The length of the CDR3 is 16 residues. Germline loops: CDR1 SEHNR, CDR2 FQNEAQ (reference sequence). The CDR3 DNA reads as TGTGCCAGCAGCTTAGAGGGACTAGCGGGAGCCAATGAGCAGTTCTTC. Its translation: CASSLEGLAGANEQFF.

The chain is built from TRBV24-1 and TRBJ2-1; D gene unclear. The V and J ends lost 2 bases and 7 bases respectively, with 5 bases between them. Germline V gene sequence: CDR1 KGHDR, CDR2 SFDVKD. The CDR3 contains 12 residues. The CDR3, as DNA: TGTGCCACCAGTGATTGGAGTAATGAGCAGTTCTTC. Its translation is CATSDWSNEQFF.

This chain's CDR3 is CASSLGGSNTGELFF. The CDR3 DNA reads TGTGCCAGCAGCTTAGGCGGTAGCAACACCGGGGAGCTGTTTTTT. The chain links TRBV7-6 to TRBJ2-2; D call uncertain. This CDR3 has 15 residues. Trimming stripped 1 base from V and 2 bases from J, with 8 bases between. The germline V gene encodes CDR1 SGHVS and CDR2 FNYEAQ.

The table lists this clone with a count of one. The rearrangement links TRBV3-1 (or the pseudogene TRBV3-2) to TRBJ2-7; 8 bases are shared with TRBD1. V lost 4 bases, J lost 2 bases, and 7 bases stayed unmatched. Germline V lookup: CDR1 LGHDT, CDR2 YNNKEL (reference sequence). CDR3 size: 15 residues. CDR3 sequence (DNA): TGTGCCAGCAGCCCTGGCGGGACAGGAGCCTACGAGCAGTACTTC. Residues: CASSPGGTGAYEQYF.

The J gene is TRBJ1-1, the V gene TRBV19; D perhaps matches TRBD1 (5 bases). The CDR3 is made up of 14 amino acids. In germline, CDR1 is LNHDA, CDR2 SQIVND (reference sequence). V lost 1 base and J 1 base, leaving 7 bases between the germline ends. CDR3 DNA sequence: TGTGCCAGTAGTATAGCGGACACGAACACTGAAGCTTTCTTT. It translates to CASSIADTNTEAFF. Based on the CDR3 plus reference TRBV19 and TRBJ1-1, the full variable domain is DGGITQSPKYLFRKEGQNVTLSCEQNLNHDAMYWYRQDPGQGLRLIYYSQIVNDFQKGDIAEGYSVSREKKESFPLTVTSAQKNPTAFYLCASSIADTNTEAFFGQGTRLTVV.

This clone turned up a few times. This sample also contains other DNA sequences that code for the same CDR3. V usage is TRBV18 and J usage is TRBJ1-5; TRBD1 matches at 9 bases. Germline-derived CDR1 and CDR2 are KGHSH and LQKENI. V lost 3 bases and J lost 4; bases outside the gene matches: 1. CDR3 size: 14 residues. As DNA, the CDR3 is TGTGCCAGCTCACCGGGACAGGGTAATCAGCCCCAGCATTTT. It is translated as CASSPGQGNQPQHF.

V is TRBV6-5 and J is TRBJ1-1, with D possibly being TRBD1 (6 bases). The V gene's germline CDR1 is MNHEY and CDR2 SVGAGI. V was pared by 2 bases and J by 1 base, with 8 bases between. The CDR3 loop spans 14 amino acids. The chain's CDR3 is CASSYTGSNTEAFF. The DNA of the CDR3 is TGTGCCAGCAGTTACACAGGGTCGAACACTGAAGCTTTCTTT.

The gene calls are TRBV5-1 and TRBJ2-7; TRBD1 matches at 8 bases. The CDR3 spans 15 residues. Trimming at V came to 4 bases and at J to 4 bases, leaving 10 bases not matched to a gene. CDR1 SGHRS and CDR2 YFSETQ come from the germline V gene. CDR3 amino acids: CASSPLGTGTYEQYF. CDR3 bases: TGCGCCAGCAGCCCGCTCGGGACAGGCACATACGAGCAGTACTTC. The full variable domain, rest sourced from reference TRBV5-1 and TRBJ2-7, is KAGVTQTPRYLIKTRGQQVTLSCSPISGHRSVSWYQQTPGQGLQFLFEYFSETQRNKGNFPGRFSGRQFSNSRSEMNVSTLELGDSALYLCASSPLGTGTYEQYFGPGTRLTVT.

The V call is TRBV5-4, the J call TRBJ2-5; maybe TRBD1 (5 bases). Germline values: CDR1 SGHNT, CDR2 YYREEE (reference sequence). V lost 4 bases, J lost 1 base, and 17 bases lay in between. The CDR3 runs to 16 residues. CDR3 residues: CASSTQGTRPQETQYF. In nucleotides, the CDR3 is TGTGCCAGCAGCACCCAGGGAACCCGCCCCCAAGAGACCCAGTACTTC. The full variable domain, rest sourced from reference TRBV5-4 and TRBJ2-5, is ETGVTQSPTHLIKTRGQQVTLRCSSQSGHNTVSWYQQALGQGPQFIFQYYREEENGRGNFPPRFSGLQFPNYSSELNVNALELDDSALYLCASSTQGTRPQETQYFGPGTRLLVL.

J is TRBJ2-5 and V is TRBV28, with 9 positions matching TRBD2. Germline CDR1 is MDHEN and CDR2 is SYDVKM. The CDR3 has 16 residues. The J segment lost 3 bases and the V segment lost 3 bases, leaving 8 bases of the junction unmatched. CDR3 protein: CASSFSSGRREETQYF. DNA of the CDR3: TGTGCCAGCAGTTTCAGTAGCGGGAGAAGGGAAGAGACCCAGTACTTC.

This chain uses TRBV7-9 with TRBJ2-7, with TRBD2 identical over 8 bases. Germline V gene lookup returns CDR1 SEHNR and CDR2 FQNEAQ (reference sequence). The CDR3 sequence is 15 residues long. V shed 5 bases, J shed 6 bases, and the junction held 12 bases outside the gene matches. The CDR3 loop reads CASSPSGGLHGEQYF. The CDR3 DNA sequence: TGTGCCAGCAGCCCAAGCGGGGGTCTCCACGGCGAGCAGTACTTC.

The genes are TRBV7-9 and TRBJ1-2; TRBD1 is a possible D gene (5 bases). Germline V gene sequence: CDR1 SEHNR, CDR2 FQNEAQ (reference sequence). This CDR3 spans 14 amino acids. With 5 bases removed from V and 8 bases from J, the gap between germline ends came to 18 bases. The CDR3 spells CASSTSSRVGGYTF. CDR3 nucleotide sequence: TGTGCCAGCAGCACCTCGTCCAGGGTCGGCGGCTACACCTTC.

The chain has TRBV7-6 and TRBJ2-2; D gene unclear. From germline, CDR1 is SGHVS and CDR2 FNYEAQ. V lost 0 bases and J lost 4, with 12 bases in between. There are 16 residues in the CDR3. CDR3 coding DNA: TGTGCCAGCAGCTTAGCCGCTAGTCTGAGCACCGGGGAGCTGTTTTTT. Its translation is CASSLAASLSTGELFF.

The chain joins TRBV6-5 to TRBJ1-1; TRBD1 aligns across 8 bases. The CDR3 consists of 14 residues. The V and J ends lost 4 bases and 4 bases, in that order; junction bases with no gene match: 5. Germline values: CDR1 MNHEY, CDR2 SVGAGI. The CDR3 coding sequence is TGTGCCAGCAGTTCCCCAGGGGGCGGCACTGAAGCTTTCTTT. Amino acids: CASSSPGGGTEAFF.

The rearrangement joins TRBV7-2 to TRBJ2-1; TRBD2 aligns across 7 bases. The CDR3 has 18 residues. Trimming cost V 5 bases and J 0 bases; bases outside gene matches: 13. Per the germline V gene, CDR1 is SGHTA and CDR2 is FQGNSA. CDR3 in DNA: TGTGCCAGCAGCCCTCTTTTTCTAGCGGAAAGCTCCTACAATGAGCAGTTCTTC. It yields the protein CASSPLFLAESSYNEQFF. Filled out from reference TRBV7-2 and TRBJ2-1, the complete variable domain reads GAGVSQSPSNKVTEKGKDVELRCDPISGHTALYWYRQSLGQGLEFLIYFQGNSAPDKSGLPSDRFSAERTGGSVSTLTIQRTQQEDSAVYLCASSPLFLAESSYNEQFFGPGTRLTVL.

The V gene is TRBV3-1 (or the pseudogene TRBV3-2), the J gene TRBJ2-1, with 8 bases matching TRBD1. J lost 13 bases, V lost 1 base, and 12 bases had no gene match. CDR1 and CDR2 (germline): LGHDT, YNNKEL (reference sequence). The CDR3 consists of 15 residues. The CDR3 loop reads CASSQARTGTWGQFF. The CDR3 bases are TGTGCCAGCAGCCAAGCGCGGACAGGGACTTGGGGTCAGTTCTTC.